This TCR beta chain was documented in a study of shared clonotypes between healthy human individuals. In its sample, this clone was seen once. The table came from immunoSEQ multiplex PCR; TCRdb's copy has only in-frame clones and leaves some out. In the table there are approximately 940,000 clones, less than 85% of which are singletons. Investigators divided CD4+ cells into CD45RA+ naive and CD45RA-negative memory subsets. This receptor was obtained from a man aged 18 to 29 in good health. Sequenced input: memory CD4+ T cells sorted from blood. Subset described: CD45RA-negative fraction.

The chain's CDR3 is CASRQAGGETEAFF. CDR3 DNA: TGTGCCAGCAGACAGGCAGGGGGCGAGACTGAAGCTTTCTTT. The V gene is TRBV19, the J gene TRBJ1-1, with TRBD1 identical over 8 bases. Germline CDR1 and CDR2: LNHDA and SQIVND (reference sequence). The V segment lost 9 bases and the J segment 5 bases; nucleotides outside the gene matches: 11. There are 14 residues in the CDR3.